The 16 T cell receptor beta chains given below trace back to one sample, sequenced in a study of neoadjuvant anti-PD-1 for oral cavity cancer. This table comes from immunoSEQ multiplex PCR, and its TCRdb copy is limited to in-frame clones, with some not included. The data contain about 72,000 clones, around four fifths of them singletons. Here the sequenced sample was PBMCs, taken before nivolumab (anti-PD-1) treatment. Every receptor here comes from a person aged 40 to 85 with oral cavity squamous cell carcinoma.

The chain links TRBV6-6 to TRBJ2-3, with 10 bases fitting TRBD1. The CDR3 loop spans 15 amino acids. CDR1 is MNHNY and CDR2 is SVGAGI in the germline V gene (reference sequence). Trimming at V came to 2 bases and at J to 2 bases, leaving 1 base not matched to a gene. The CDR3 reads CASSYGQGDTDTQYF. The CDR3 DNA follows: TGTGCCAGCAGTTACGGACAGGGGGACACAGATACGCAGTATTTT.

This rearrangement joins TRBV6-5 to TRBJ1-1; TRBD1 aligns across 7 bases. V shed 7 bases and J 7 bases; nucleotides not matched to a gene: 12. The CDR3 loop spans 14 amino acids. Germline CDR1 MNHEY, CDR2 SVGAGI. The CDR3, as DNA: TGTGCCAGCATTCGCGCACAGGGGTCAGATGAAGCTTTCTTT. Encoded protein: CASIRAQGSDEAFF.

The V and J genes are TRBV6-1 and TRBJ2-7; TRBD1 matches 10 bases. The junction had 15 bases not matched to a gene; V was cut back by 7 bases and J by 9 bases. The length of the CDR3 is 15 residues. Germline CDR1 and CDR2: MNHNS and SASEGT. The CDR3 is CASTEEWTGGVRQYF. In DNA, the CDR3 is TGTGCCAGCACCGAGGAATGGACAGGGGGGGTGCGGCAGTACTTC.

The chain is built from TRBV7-2 and TRBJ2-7, with D tentatively TRBD1 (6 bases). The V gene lost 1 base and the J gene lost 2 bases, with 9 bases spanning the gap. The germline V gene encodes CDR1 SGHTA and CDR2 FQGNSA. This CDR3 spans 14 amino acids. CDR3 DNA sequence: TGTGCCAGCAGCTTAGTAACAGGGACCTACGAGCAGTACTTC. Its protein is CASSLVTGTYEQYF. The full variable domain, completed using reference TRBV7-2 and TRBJ2-7, is GAGVSQSPSNKVTEKGKDVELRCDPISGHTALYWYRQSLGQGLEFLIYFQGNSAPDKSGLPSDRFSAERTGGSVSTLTIQRTQQEDSAVYLCASSLVTGTYEQYFGPGTRLTVT.

V usage is TRBV10-3 and J usage is TRBJ1-1, with D hard to call. The V end lost 3 bases, the J end lost 1 base, and 9 bases lay between the germline ends. The CDR3 has 14 residues. CDR1 ENHRY and CDR2 SYGVKD come from the germline V gene. The CDR3 here is CAISDRMANTEAFF. CDR3 bases: TGTGCCATCAGTGACAGGATGGCGAACACTGAAGCTTTCTTT.

The J gene is TRBJ2-2, the V gene TRBV7-3; the match to TRBD1 covers 8 bases. After removal of 5 bases from V and 3 bases from J, the junction contained 14 bases not matched to a gene. The CDR3 covers 18 residues. The germline gives CDR1 SGHTA, CDR2 FQGTGA. For the CDR3, the DNA is TGTGCCAGCAGCGCTCCATACCGGGACAGGATCGACACCGGGGAGCTGTTTTTT. Its protein product is CASSAPYRDRIDTGELFF.

The V gene is TRBV6-1, the J gene TRBJ1-2; perhaps TRBD1 as D (6 bases). This CDR3 has 14 amino acids. Trimming removed 7 bases at V and 3 bases at J, with 15 bases between. Germline lookup yields CDR1 MNHNS and CDR2 SASEGT. CDR3 protein: CASTAPGTHYGYTF. The CDR3, as DNA: TGTGCCAGCACCGCCCCCGGGACACACTATGGCTACACCTTC.

The V call is TRBV19, the J call TRBJ1-5; D is undetermined. This CDR3 is built from 13 residues. Germline lookup yields CDR1 LNHDA and CDR2 SQIVND (reference sequence). V lost 5 bases and J lost 2, with 7 bases in between. DNA of the CDR3: TGTGCCAGTAGTTGGCAGCGCAATCAGCCCCAGCATTTT. Protein: CASSWQRNQPQHF.

The chain joins TRBV19 to TRBJ1-1; D is unclear. The V gene's germline CDR1 is LNHDA and CDR2 SQIVND (reference sequence). Trimming took off 3 bases at V and 1 base at J, with 9 bases between the two ends. The CDR3 has 14 amino acids. CDR3 coding DNA: TGTGCCAGTAGTATTAAACGGGGGAACACTGAAGCTTTCTTT. Translated, it gives CASSIKRGNTEAFF.

This chain connects TRBV10-3 to TRBJ2-3; possible D gene TRBD2, 6 bases. The CDR3 is made up of 14 amino acids. V dropped 0 bases and J dropped 5 bases, with 9 bases sitting between them. Per the germline V gene, CDR1 is ENHRY and CDR2 is SYGVKD. CDR3 in amino acids: CAISESLAQDTQYF. The CDR3 nucleotides read TGTGCCATCAGTGAGTCACTAGCCCAAGATACGCAGTATTTT.

The chain carries TRBV7-6 and TRBJ1-3; 9 nucleotides align to TRBD1. This CDR3 spans 17 amino acids. Trimming cost V 3 bases and J 1 base; bases outside gene matches: 7. Germline CDR1 SGHVS, CDR2 FNYEAQ. The CDR3 DNA reads as TGTGCCAGCAGCTTGGGGACAGGGCAACATTCTGGAAACACCATATATTTT. Its translation is CASSLGTGQHSGNTIYF.

The rearrangement uses TRBV30 and TRBJ1-5, with D perhaps matching TRBD1 (5 bases). With 2 bases removed from V and 7 bases from J, the gap between germline ends came to 15 bases. The CDR3 contains 14 residues. Looked up from germline, CDR1 is GTSNPN and CDR2 is SVGIG (reference sequence). CDR3 sequence: CAWSSWGSGQPQHF. Here the CDR3 DNA reads TGTGCCTGGAGTTCCTGGGGGTCTGGGCAGCCCCAGCATTTT.

This chain links TRBV10-3 with TRBJ2-1, with TRBD2 identical over 9 bases. V lost 4 bases, J lost 1 base, and 5 bases stayed unmatched. The length of the CDR3 is 16 residues. The germline gives CDR1 ENHRY, CDR2 SYGVKD. CDR3 nucleotide sequence: TGTGCCATCAGTGGGGATAGCGGGGGTTCCTACAATGAGCAGTTCTTC. Translated, it gives CAISGDSGGSYNEQFF.

J is TRBJ1-4 and V is TRBV5-1; 9 positions match TRBD1. This CDR3 comprises 16 residues. Germline assignment: CDR1 SGHRS and CDR2 YFSETQ. Germline trimming cut 3 bases from V and 5 bases from J; bases unmatched to any gene: 8. The CDR3 reads CASSSGQGRTNEKLFF. The CDR3 region has the DNA TGCGCCAGCAGCTCCGGACAGGGGAGGACGAATGAAAAACTGTTTTTT.

V gene TRBV19 combines with J gene TRBJ1-4; TRBD1 matches 7 bases. Germline V gene sequence: CDR1 LNHDA, CDR2 SQIVND (reference sequence). V trimming: 7 bases; J trimming: 0 bases; junction bases outside the gene matches: 8. CDR3 length: 16 amino acids. The chain's CDR3 is CASTRDSTATNEKLFF. CDR3 nucleotide sequence: TGTGCCAGTACCCGGGACAGCACCGCAACTAATGAAAAACTGTTTTTT.

This clone was found once. The J gene is TRBJ1-6, the V gene TRBV19, with TRBD1 identical over 10 bases. The junction had 8 bases not matched to a gene; V was cut back by 5 bases and J by 7 bases. The germline V gene encodes CDR1 LNHDA and CDR2 SQIVND (reference sequence). The CDR3 length is 16 residues. The CDR3 nucleotides read TGTGCCAGTAGTTCCCGGACAGGGGGATCGAATTCACCCCTCCACTTT. It specifies CASSSRTGGSNSPLHF.